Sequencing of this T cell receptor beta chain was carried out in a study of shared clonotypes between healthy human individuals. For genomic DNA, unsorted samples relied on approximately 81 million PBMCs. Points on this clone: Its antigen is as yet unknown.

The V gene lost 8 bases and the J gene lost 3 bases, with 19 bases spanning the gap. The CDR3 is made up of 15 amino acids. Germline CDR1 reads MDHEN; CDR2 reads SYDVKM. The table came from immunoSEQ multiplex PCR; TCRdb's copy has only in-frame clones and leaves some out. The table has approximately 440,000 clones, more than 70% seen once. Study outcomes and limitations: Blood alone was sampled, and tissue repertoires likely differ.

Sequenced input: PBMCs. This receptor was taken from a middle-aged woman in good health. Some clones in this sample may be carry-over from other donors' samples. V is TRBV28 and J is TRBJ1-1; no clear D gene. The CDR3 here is CASQPSGLGHTEAFF. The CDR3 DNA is TGTGCCAGCCAGCCTTCCGGGCTAGGTCACACTGAAGCTTTCTTT.